This TCR beta chain came from a study of glioma-infiltrating T cells after dendritic cell vaccination. General observations from the study: Few patients contributed both blood and tumor specimens. Patients with more pretreatment TILs had longer time to progression and survival.

Comment on this clone: Antigen unknown.

The CDR3 contains 18 residues. Time point meaning: after dendritic cell vaccination, including at tumor progression/relapse. Selection required adequate fresh-frozen tumor tissue plus more than two years' survival data. Libraries were prepared by immunoSEQ multiplex PCR; TCRdb keeps only in-frame clonotypes and omits some of them. Of approximately 110,000 clones listed, around 90% are singletons. Here the sequenced sample was blood, taken after dendritic cell vaccination. The source is a human donor with glioblastoma. V usage is TRBV12-2 and J usage is TRBJ2-4; the table's D call of TRBD2 was not tested on the DNA. TRBV12-2 is classified as a pseudogene. The CDR3 loop reads CASRPHGGSGSLWNIQYF. CDR3 coding DNA: TGTGCAAGTCGCCCTCATGGAGGGAGCGGGAGCCTATGGAACATTCAGTACTTC.